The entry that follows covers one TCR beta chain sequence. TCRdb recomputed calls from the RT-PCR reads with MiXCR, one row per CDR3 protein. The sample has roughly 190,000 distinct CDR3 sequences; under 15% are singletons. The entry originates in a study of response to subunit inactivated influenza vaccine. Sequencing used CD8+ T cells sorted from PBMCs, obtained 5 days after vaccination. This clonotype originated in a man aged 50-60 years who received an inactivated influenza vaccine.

The CDR3 coding sequence is TGCGCCAGCAGCTTGGAATTTTATAGCACAGATACGCAGTATTTT. It yields the protein CASSLEFYSTDTQYF. The chain couples TRBV5-1 to TRBJ2-3; D not certain. Per the germline V gene, CDR1 is SGHRS and CDR2 is YFSETQ. V lost 0 bases and J 0 bases, leaving 8 bases between the germline ends. The CDR3 spans 15 residues.